The 9 T cell receptor beta chains reported below all come from one sample, sequenced in a study of blood T cell repertoires in COVID-19. Method: immunoSEQ multiplex PCR; TCRdb's copy keeps in-frame clones and lacks some. The sample lists some 270,000 clones, approximately 83% seen once, with more than 3.5% in the top ten. The sample was PBMCs or T cells enriched from blood (not recorded which). These receptors originate from a woman in her 30s who had recovered from COVID-19.

The chain recombines TRBV6-4 with TRBJ1-6, with 8 nucleotides matching TRBD1. CDR1 and CDR2 (germline): MRHNA, SNTAGT. V trimming: 1 base; J trimming: 10 bases; junction bases outside the gene matches: 15. CDR3 length: 18 residues. Here the CDR3 DNA reads TGTGCCAGCAGTGACTGCAGGGGGCACCTCGCCGTGAAGTCACCCCTCCACTTT. Its protein is CASSDCRGHLAVKSPLHF.

The J gene is TRBJ2-7, the V gene TRBV10-3; 7 nucleotides align to TRBD2. Germline V gives CDR1 ENHRY, CDR2 SYGVKD. The V and J ends lost 4 bases and 2 bases, in that order; junction bases with no gene match: 14. CDR3 length equals 17 residues. CDR3 nucleotides: TGTGCCATCAGTGTGCCCGTCGGGGAGCGGGGCCCCTACGAGCAGTACTTC. As protein: CAISVPVGERGPYEQYF.

This chain joins TRBV6-5 and TRBJ1-4; tentative D call: TRBD1 (5 bases). The CDR3 loop spans 13 amino acids. From germline, CDR1 is MNHEY and CDR2 SVGAGI. The V end lost 8 bases, the J end lost 2 bases, and 9 bases lay between the germline ends. The DNA for the CDR3 is TGTGCCAGCGGGGGGATCACTAATGAAAAACTGTTTTTT. Translation gives CASGGITNEKLFF.

J is TRBJ2-4 and V is TRBV24-1; 9 bases are a match to TRBD2. The V and J ends lost 0 bases and 5 bases, in that order; junction bases with no gene match: 7. The CDR3 runs 17 residues. Germline-derived CDR1 and CDR2 are KGHDR and SFDVKD. The CDR3 loop reads CATSDLRLAGSENIQYF. CDR3 coding DNA: TGTGCCACCAGTGATTTGCGGCTAGCGGGGAGTGAAAACATTCAGTACTTC.

This clone was observed a handful of times. The chain is built from TRBV30 and TRBJ1-2; 8 nucleotides agree with TRBD1. Per germline, CDR1 GTSNPN and CDR2 SVGIG (reference sequence). The junction had 3 bases not matched to a gene; V was cut back by 5 bases and J by 1 base. The CDR3 length is 13 residues. CDR3 sequence: CAWGTGSNYGYTF. In DNA form, the CDR3 reads TGTGCCTGGGGGACAGGAAGTAACTATGGCTACACCTTC.

Only one count was recorded for this clone. This rearrangement joins TRBV5-5 to TRBJ2-7, with a tentative D call TRBD1 (6 bases). This CDR3 has 14 residues. Trimming cost V 5 bases and J 7 bases, with 19 bases left between them. Looked up from germline, CDR1 is SGHKS and CDR2 is YYEKEE (reference sequence). The CDR3: CASRSGQRAWEQYF. The DNA for the CDR3 is TGTGCCAGCAGATCCGGACAGAGGGCTTGGGAGCAGTACTTC.

The genes are TRBV10-3 and TRBJ1-2; D is unresolved. The germline CDR1 and CDR2 sequences are ENHRY and SYGVKD. CDR3 length: 15 amino acids. V was cut by 0 bases and J by 4 bases, with 12 bases left in between. The CDR3 DNA reads TGTGCCATCAGTGAGTCGTCAGGTTCCCTCTATGGCTACACCTTC. Translated: CAISESSGSLYGYTF.

Written as DNA, the CDR3 is TGTGCCAGCAGTACGGGGAATTCACCCCTCCACTTT. As protein: CASSTGNSPLHF. The gene calls are TRBV6-5 and TRBJ1-6, with D uncertain. This CDR3 contains 12 residues. Germline values: CDR1 MNHEY, CDR2 SVGAGI. The germline V and J ends were trimmed by 5 bases and 7 bases, with 6 bases remaining between them.

The gene calls are TRBV5-4 and TRBJ2-5; 7 bases line up with TRBD1. The CDR3 extends over 14 amino acids. Unmatched junction bases numbered 4, after V lost 4 bases and J lost 1 base. CDR1 is SGHNT, CDR2 YYREEE, per germline (reference sequence). The CDR3 loop is CASSPGQPQETQYF. The CDR3 bases are TGTGCCAGCAGCCCGGGACAGCCCCAAGAGACCCAGTACTTC.